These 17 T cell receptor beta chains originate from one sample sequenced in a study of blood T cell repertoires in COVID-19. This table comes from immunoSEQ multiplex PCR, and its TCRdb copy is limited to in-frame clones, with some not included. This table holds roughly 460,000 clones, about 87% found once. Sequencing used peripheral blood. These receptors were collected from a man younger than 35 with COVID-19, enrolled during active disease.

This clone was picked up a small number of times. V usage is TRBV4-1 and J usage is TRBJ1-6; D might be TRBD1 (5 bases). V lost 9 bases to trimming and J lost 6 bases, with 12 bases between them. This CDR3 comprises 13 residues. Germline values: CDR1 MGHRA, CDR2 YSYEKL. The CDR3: CASAGTANSPLHF. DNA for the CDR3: TGCGCCAGTGCCGGGACTGCTAATTCACCCCTCCACTTT.

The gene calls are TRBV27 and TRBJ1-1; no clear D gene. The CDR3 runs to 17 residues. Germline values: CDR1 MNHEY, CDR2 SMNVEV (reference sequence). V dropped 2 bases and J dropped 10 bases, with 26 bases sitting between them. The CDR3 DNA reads TGTGCCAGCAGTTTAACCCTCCCGGGAGGGAATGAACTGGGAGCTTTCTTT. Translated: CASSLTLPGGNELGAFF.

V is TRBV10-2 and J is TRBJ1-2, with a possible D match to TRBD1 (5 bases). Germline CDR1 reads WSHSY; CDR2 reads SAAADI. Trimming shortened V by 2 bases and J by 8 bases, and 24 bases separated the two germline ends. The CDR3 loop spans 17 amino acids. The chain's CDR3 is CASSEPGLIVYNRGYTF. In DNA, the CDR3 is TGCGCCAGCAGTGAGCCAGGGCTAATAGTATACAATAGGGGCTACACCTTC.

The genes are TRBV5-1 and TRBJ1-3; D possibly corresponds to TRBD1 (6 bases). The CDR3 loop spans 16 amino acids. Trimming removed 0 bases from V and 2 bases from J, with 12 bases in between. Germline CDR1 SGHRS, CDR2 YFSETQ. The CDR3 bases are TGCGCCAGCAGCTTGGGGACAGTTTCTACTGGAAACACCATATATTTT. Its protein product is CASSLGTVSTGNTIYF.

CDR3 amino acids: CASSIVGLRETQYF. The DNA of the CDR3 is TGTGCCAGTAGTATTGTGGGCCTCCGGGAGACCCAGTACTTC. The V call is TRBV19, the J call TRBJ2-5; D gene uncertain. The CDR3 consists of 14 residues. Trimming took 3 bases from V and 5 from J, leaving 13 bases between them. Per the germline V gene, CDR1 is LNHDA and CDR2 is SQIVND (reference sequence).

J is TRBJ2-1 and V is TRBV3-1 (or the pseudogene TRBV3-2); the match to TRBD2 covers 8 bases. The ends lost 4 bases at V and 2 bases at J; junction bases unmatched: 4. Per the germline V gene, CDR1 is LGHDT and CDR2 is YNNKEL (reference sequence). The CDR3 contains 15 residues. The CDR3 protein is CASSRSGSAYNEQFF. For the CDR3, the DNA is TGTGCCAGCAGCCGAAGCGGGAGTGCCTACAATGAGCAGTTCTTC.

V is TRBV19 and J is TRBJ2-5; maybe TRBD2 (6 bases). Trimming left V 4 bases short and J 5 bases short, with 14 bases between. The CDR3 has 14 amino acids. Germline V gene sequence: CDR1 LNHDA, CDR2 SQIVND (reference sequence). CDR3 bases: TGTGCCAGTAGTAATGAGGCGGGGCCGGAGACCCAGTACTTC. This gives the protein CASSNEAGPETQYF.

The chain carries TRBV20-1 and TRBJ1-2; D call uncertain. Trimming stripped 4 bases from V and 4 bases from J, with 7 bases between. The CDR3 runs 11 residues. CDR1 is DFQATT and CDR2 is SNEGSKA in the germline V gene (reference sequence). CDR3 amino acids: CSATQIYGYTF. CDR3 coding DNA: TGCAGTGCTACTCAGATCTATGGCTACACCTTC.

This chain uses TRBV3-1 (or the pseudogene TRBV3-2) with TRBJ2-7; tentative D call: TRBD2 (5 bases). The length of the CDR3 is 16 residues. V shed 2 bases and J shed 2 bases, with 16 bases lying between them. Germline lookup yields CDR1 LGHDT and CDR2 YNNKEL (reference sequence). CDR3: CASSQSSNVRAYEQYF. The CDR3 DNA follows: TGTGCCAGCAGCCAATCTTCCAACGTGAGGGCCTACGAGCAGTACTTC.

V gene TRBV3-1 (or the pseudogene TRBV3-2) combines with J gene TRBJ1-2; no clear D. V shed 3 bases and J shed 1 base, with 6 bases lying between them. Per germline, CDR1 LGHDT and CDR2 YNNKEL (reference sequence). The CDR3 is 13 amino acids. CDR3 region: CASSQTGNYGYTF. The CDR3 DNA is TGTGCCAGCAGCCAGACGGGTAACTATGGCTACACCTTC.

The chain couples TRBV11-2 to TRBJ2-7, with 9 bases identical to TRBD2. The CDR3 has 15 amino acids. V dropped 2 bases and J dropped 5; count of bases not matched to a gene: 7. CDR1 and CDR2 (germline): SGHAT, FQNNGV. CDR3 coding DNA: TGTGCCAGCAGCTTAAACCGAGCGGGAGGCAACGAGCAGTACTTC. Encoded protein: CASSLNRAGGNEQYF.

The CDR3 loop is CASSLTSTRNTGELFF. CDR3 DNA sequence: TGTGCCAGCAGCTTAACCTCGACTCGGAACACCGGGGAGCTGTTTTTT. This chain uses TRBV7-2 with TRBJ2-2; no clear D. CDR3 size: 16 residues. V gave up 2 bases and J gave up 1 base, with 11 bases separating them. Germline V lookup: CDR1 SGHTA, CDR2 FQGNSA.

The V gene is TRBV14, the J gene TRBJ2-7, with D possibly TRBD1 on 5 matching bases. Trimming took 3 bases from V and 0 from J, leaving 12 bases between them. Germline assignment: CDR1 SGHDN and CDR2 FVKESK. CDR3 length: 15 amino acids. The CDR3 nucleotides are TGTGCCAGCAGCCAGTTATCCAGGGCCTCCTACGAGCAGTACTTC. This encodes CASSQLSRASYEQYF.

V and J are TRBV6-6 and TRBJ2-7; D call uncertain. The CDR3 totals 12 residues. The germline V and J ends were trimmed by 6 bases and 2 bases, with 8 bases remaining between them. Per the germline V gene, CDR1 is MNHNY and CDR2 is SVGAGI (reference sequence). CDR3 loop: CASRAGAYEQYF. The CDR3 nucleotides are TGTGCCAGCAGGGCAGGTGCCTACGAGCAGTACTTC.

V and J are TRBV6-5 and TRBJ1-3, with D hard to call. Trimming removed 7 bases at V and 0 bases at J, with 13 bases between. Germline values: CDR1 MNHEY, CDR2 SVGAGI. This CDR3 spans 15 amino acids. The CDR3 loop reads CASMNVGSSGNTIYF. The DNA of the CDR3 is TGTGCCAGCATGAATGTCGGGAGCTCTGGAAACACCATATATTTT.

As DNA, the CDR3 is TGTGCCAGCAGCCAGCTACCCCGGGGAGCGGGACGGAGCGATGAGCAGTTCTTC. Its protein is CASSQLPRGAGRSDEQFF. This rearrangement joins TRBV7-3 to TRBJ2-1, with 7 bases matching TRBD2. CDR3 length: 18 amino acids. Trimming took 5 bases from V and 8 from J; bases not matched to a gene: 21. Germline values: CDR1 SGHTA, CDR2 FQGTGA.

The CDR3 coding sequence is TGTGCCAGCAAGCGGGATTCTGGTCGGCTTCAGGGCGAGCAGTACTTC. The encoded protein is CASKRDSGRLQGEQYF. V usage is TRBV7-2 and J usage is TRBJ2-7; TRBD2 matches 7 bases. The CDR3 is 16 amino acids. Per germline, CDR1 SGHTA and CDR2 FQGNSA. V trimming: 7 bases; J trimming: 6 bases; junction bases outside the gene matches: 18. The whole variable domain, filled in from reference TRBV7-2 and TRBJ2-7, reads GAGVSQSPSNKVTEKGKDVELRCDPISGHTALYWYRQSLGQGLEFLIYFQGNSAPDKSGLPSDRFSAERTGGSVSTLTIQRTQQEDSAVYLCASKRDSGRLQGEQYFGPGTRLTVT.